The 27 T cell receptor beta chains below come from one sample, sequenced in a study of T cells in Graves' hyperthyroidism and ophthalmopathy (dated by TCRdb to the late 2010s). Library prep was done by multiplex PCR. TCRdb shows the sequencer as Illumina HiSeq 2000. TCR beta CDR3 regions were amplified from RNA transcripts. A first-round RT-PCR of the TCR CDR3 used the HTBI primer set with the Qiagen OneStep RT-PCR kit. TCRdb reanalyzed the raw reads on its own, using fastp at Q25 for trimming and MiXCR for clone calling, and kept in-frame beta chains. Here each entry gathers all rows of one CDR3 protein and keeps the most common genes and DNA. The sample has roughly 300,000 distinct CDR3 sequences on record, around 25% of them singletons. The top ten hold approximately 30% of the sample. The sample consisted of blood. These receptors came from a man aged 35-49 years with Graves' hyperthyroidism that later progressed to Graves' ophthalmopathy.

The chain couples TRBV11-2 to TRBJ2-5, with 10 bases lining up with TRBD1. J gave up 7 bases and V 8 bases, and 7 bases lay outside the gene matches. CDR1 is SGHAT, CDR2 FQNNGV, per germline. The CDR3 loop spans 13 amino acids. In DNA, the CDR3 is TGTGCCAGCCGGACAGGGGGAGGAATGACCCAGTACTTC. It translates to CASRTGGGMTQYF.

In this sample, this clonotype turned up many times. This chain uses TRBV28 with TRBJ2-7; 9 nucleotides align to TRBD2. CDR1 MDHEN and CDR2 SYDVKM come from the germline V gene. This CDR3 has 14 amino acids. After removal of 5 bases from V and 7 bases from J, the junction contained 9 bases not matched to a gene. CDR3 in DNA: TGTGCCAGCAGTAGTAGCGGGAGTAGTAAAGAGCAGTACTTC. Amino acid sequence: CASSSSGSSKEQYF. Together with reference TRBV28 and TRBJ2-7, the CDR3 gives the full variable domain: DVKVTQSSRYLVKRTGEKVFLECVQDMDHENMFWYRQDPGLGLRLIYFSYDVKMKEKGDIPEGYSVSREKKERFSLILESASTNQTSMYLCASSSSGSSKEQYFGPGTRLTVT.

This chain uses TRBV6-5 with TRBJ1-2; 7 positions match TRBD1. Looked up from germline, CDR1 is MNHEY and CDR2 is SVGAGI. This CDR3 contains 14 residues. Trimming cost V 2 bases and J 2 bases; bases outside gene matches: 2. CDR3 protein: CASSYQDRNYGYTF. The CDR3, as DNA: TGTGCCAGCAGTTACCAGGACAGGAACTATGGCTACACCTTC.

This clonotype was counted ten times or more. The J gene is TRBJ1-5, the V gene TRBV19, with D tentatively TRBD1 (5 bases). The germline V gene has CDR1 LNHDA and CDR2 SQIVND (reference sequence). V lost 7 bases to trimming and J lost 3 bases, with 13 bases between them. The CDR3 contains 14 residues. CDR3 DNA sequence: TGTGCCAGTAATTCGGGCAGGGACAATCAGCCCCAGCATTTT. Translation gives CASNSGRDNQPQHF.

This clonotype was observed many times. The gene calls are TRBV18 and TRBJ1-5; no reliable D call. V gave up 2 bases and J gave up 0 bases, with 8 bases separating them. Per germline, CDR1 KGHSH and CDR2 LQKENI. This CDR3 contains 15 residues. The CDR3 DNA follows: TGTGCCAGCTCACCAAACAAAGATAGCAATCAGCCCCAGCATTTT. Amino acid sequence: CASSPNKDSNQPQHF.

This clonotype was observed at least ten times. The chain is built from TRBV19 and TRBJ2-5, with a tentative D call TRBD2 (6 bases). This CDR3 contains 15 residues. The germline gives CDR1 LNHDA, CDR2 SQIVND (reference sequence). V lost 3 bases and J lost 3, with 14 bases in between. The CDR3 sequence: CASSIGGSRKETQYF. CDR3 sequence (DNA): TGTGCCAGTAGTATTGGGGGGAGCAGAAAAGAGACCCAGTACTTC.

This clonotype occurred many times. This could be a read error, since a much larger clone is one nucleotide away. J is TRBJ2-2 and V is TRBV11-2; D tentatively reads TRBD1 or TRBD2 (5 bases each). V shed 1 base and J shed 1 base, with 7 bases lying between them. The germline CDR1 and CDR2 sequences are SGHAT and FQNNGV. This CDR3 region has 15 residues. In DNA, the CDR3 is TGTGCCAGCAGCTTAGGGGACGGGAACACCGGGGAGCTGTTTTTT. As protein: CASSLGDGNTGELFF.

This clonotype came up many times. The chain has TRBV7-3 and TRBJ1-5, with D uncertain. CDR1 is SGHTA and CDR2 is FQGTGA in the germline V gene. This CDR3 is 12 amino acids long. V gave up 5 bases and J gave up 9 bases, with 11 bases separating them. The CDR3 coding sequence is TGTGCCAGCAGCCACCCGGGTGGGCCCCAGCATTTT. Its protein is CASSHPGGPQHF.

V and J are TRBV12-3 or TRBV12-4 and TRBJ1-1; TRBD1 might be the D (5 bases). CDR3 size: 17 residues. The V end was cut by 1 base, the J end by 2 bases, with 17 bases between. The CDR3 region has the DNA TGTGCCAGCAGTTTAGGCCCTCTTCGGGACTTAAACACTGAAGCTTTCTTT. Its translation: CASSLGPLRDLNTEAFF.

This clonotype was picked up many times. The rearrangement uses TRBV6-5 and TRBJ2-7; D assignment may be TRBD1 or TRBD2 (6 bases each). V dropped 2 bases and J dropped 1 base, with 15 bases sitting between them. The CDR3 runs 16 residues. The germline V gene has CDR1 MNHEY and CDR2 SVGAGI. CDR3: CASSYPKTGGSYEQYF. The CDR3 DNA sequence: TGTGCCAGCAGTTACCCCAAGACAGGAGGGTCCTACGAGCAGTACTTC.

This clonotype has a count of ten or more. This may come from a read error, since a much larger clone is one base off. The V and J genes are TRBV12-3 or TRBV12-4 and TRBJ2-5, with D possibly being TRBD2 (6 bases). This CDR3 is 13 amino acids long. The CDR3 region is CASSFGTQGTQYF. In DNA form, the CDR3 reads TGTGCCAGCAGTTTCGGGACTCAAGGGACCCAGTACTTC.

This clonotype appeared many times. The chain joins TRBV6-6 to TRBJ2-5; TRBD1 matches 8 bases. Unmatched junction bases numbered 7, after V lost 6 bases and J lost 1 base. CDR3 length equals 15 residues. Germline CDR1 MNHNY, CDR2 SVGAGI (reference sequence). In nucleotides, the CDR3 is TGTGCCAGCAGCCAGCGACAGGGGACCCAAGAGACCCAGTACTTC. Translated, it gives CASSQRQGTQETQYF.

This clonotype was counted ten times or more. This CDR3 is CASSSRTSGRTTKGYEQYF. In DNA form, the CDR3 reads TGTGCCAGCAGTTCCCGGACTAGCGGGAGGACTACAAAGGGGTACGAGCAGTACTTC. V and J are TRBV6-2 or TRBV6-3 and TRBJ2-7, with 14 bases aligning to TRBD2. The CDR3 sequence is 19 residues long. The V gene end was trimmed by 4 bases and the J gene end by 4 bases; junction bases not matched to a gene: 15. Germline V CDR1 and CDR2: MNHEY, SVGEGT.

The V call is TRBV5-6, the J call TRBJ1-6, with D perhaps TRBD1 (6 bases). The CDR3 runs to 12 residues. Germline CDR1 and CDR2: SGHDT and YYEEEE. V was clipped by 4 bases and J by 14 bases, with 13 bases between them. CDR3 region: CASSLQGFTLHF. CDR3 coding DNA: TGTGCCAGCAGCCTACAGGGCTTCACCCTCCACTTT. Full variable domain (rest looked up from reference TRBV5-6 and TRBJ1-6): DAGVTQSPTHLIKTRGQQVTLRCSPKSGHDTVSWYQQALGQGPQFIFQYYEEEERQRGNFPDRFSGHQFPNYSSELNVNALLLGDSALYLCASSLQGFTLHFGNGTRLTVT.

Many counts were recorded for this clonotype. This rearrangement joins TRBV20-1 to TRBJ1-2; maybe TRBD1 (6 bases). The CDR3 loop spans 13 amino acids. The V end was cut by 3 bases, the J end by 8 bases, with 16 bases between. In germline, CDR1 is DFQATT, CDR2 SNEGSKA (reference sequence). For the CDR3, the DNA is TGCAGTGCTAGTGTCGAGGGGGGCCCGGGCTACACCTTC. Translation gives CSASVEGGPGYTF.

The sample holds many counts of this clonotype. CDR3 nucleotides: TGTGCCTGGAGTTCTCACCAGGACACTGAAGCTTTCTTT. Its translation: CAWSSHQDTEAFF. The J gene is TRBJ1-1, the V gene TRBV30; the D is unclear. The CDR3 is made up of 13 amino acids. Germline V lookup: CDR1 GTSNPN, CDR2 SVGIG (reference sequence). The V gene lost 2 bases and the J gene lost 3 bases, with 10 bases spanning the gap. The entire variable domain, with the rest obtained from reference TRBV30 and TRBJ1-1, is as follows: SQTIHQWPATLVQPVGSPLSLECTVEGTSNPNLYWYRQAAGRGLQLLFYSVGIGQISSEVPQNLSASRPQDRQFILSSKKLLLSDSGFYLCAWSSHQDTEAFFGQGTRLTVV.

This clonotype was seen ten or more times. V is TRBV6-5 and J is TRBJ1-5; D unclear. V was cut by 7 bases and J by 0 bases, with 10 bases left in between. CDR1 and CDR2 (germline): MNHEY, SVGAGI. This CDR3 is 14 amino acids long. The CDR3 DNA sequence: TGTGCCAGCATAAAGGGTAATAGCAATCAGCCCCAGCATTTT. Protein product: CASIKGNSNQPQHF.

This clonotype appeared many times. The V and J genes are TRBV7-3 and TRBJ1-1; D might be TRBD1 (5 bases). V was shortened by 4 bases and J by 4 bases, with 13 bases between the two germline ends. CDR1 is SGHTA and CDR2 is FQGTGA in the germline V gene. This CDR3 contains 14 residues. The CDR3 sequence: CASSSEGQATEAFF. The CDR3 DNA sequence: TGTGCCAGCAGCTCCGAGGGGCAAGCCACTGAAGCTTTCTTT.

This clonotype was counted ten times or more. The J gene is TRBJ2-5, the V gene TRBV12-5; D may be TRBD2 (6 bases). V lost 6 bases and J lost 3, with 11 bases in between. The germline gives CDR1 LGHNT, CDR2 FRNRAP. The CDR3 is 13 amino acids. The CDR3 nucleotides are TGTGCTAGTGGGGTAGCGGCAGAAGAGACCCAGTACTTC. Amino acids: CASGVAAEETQYF.

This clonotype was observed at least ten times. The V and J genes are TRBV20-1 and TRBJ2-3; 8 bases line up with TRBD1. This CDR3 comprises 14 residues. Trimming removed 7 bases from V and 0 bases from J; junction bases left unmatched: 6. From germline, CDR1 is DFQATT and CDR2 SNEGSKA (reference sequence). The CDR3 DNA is TGCAGTGGACAGGGGCTCGATAGCACAGATACGCAGTATTTT. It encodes CSGQGLDSTDTQYF.

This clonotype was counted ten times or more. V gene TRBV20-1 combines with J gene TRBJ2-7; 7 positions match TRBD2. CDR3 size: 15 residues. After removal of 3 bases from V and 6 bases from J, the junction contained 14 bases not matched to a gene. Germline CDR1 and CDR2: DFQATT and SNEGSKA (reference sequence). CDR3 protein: CSASNFVGLVGEQYF. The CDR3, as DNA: TGCAGTGCTAGTAATTTTGTAGGACTAGTGGGCGAGCAGTACTTC.

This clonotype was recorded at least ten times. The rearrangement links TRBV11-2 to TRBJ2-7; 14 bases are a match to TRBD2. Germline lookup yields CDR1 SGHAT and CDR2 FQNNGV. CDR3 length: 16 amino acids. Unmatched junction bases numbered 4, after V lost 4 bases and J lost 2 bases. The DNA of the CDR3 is TGTGCCAGCAGCTGGGGGACTAGCGGGAGAACCTACGAGCAGTACTTC. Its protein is CASSWGTSGRTYEQYF.

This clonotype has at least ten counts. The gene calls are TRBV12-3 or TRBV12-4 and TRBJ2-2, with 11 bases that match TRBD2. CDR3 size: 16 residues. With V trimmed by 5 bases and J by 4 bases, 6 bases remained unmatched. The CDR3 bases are TGTGCCAGCAGTCCCTGGACTAGCGGGCCCACCGGGGAGCTGTTTTTT. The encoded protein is CASSPWTSGPTGELFF.

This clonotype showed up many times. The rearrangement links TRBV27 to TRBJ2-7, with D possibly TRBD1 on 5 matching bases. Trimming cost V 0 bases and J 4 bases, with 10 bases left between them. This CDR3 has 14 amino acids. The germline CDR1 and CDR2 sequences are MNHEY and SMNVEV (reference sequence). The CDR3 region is CASSLSETAYEQYF. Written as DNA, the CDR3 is TGTGCCAGCAGTTTATCGGAGACAGCTTACGAGCAGTACTTC.

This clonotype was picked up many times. The CDR3 DNA follows: TGTGCCAGTAGTATGCTTATGGGACAGGGGGCGGAAGAGACCCAGTACTTC. Encoded protein: CASSMLMGQGAEETQYF. The rearrangement links TRBV19 to TRBJ2-5, with 12 bases that match TRBD1. Germline V lookup: CDR1 LNHDA, CDR2 SQIVND (reference sequence). The CDR3 is made up of 17 amino acids. Germline trimming cut 3 bases from V and 3 bases from J; bases unmatched to any gene: 8.

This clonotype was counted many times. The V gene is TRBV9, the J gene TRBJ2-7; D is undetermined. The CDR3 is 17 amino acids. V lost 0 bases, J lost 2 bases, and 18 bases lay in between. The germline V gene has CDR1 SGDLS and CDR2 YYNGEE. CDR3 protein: CASSVGPLSLTTYEQYF. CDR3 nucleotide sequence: TGTGCCAGCAGCGTAGGCCCCCTATCTTTAACGACCTACGAGCAGTACTTC.

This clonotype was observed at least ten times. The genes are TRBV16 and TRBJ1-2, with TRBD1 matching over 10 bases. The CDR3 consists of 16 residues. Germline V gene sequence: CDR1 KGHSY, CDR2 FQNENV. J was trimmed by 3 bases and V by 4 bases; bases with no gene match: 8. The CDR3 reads CASSRKPGTGDYGYTF. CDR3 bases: TGTGCCAGCAGCCGTAAGCCCGGGACAGGGGACTATGGCTACACCTTC.